This T cell receptor (beta chain) was found in a study of T cell repertoires in cytomegalovirus infection. Study summary: Shared public TCR beta signatures pointed to both CMV infection and a matching HLA type.

TCRdb recomputed calls from the reads with MiXCR, one row per CDR3 protein. The top ten clones hold about 56% of a sample with about 140,000 distinct CDR3 sequences, 32% of them seen once. With regard to this clonotype: Its antigen is currently unknown.

Overall study findings and caveats: CMV-specific TCR beta clonotypes restricted by HLA-C were the ones dominating the ex vivo response.

Deletions cut 0 bases from V and 4 bases from J, with 9 bases between. CDR1 and CDR2 (germline): MNHEY, SVGAGI. The CDR3 has 14 residues. The sequence came from a human donor in good health (CMV status not recorded). Some clones in this sample may be carry-over from other donors' samples. The source material was CD8+ T cells from cultured PBMCs, sampled from culture after CMV antigen stimulation. This chain connects TRBV6-5 to TRBJ1-1; no clear D gene. This CDR3 is CASSYSPGGTEAFF. The CDR3 nucleotides read TGTGCCAGCAGTTACTCTCCGGGAGGCACTGAAGCTTTCTTT.